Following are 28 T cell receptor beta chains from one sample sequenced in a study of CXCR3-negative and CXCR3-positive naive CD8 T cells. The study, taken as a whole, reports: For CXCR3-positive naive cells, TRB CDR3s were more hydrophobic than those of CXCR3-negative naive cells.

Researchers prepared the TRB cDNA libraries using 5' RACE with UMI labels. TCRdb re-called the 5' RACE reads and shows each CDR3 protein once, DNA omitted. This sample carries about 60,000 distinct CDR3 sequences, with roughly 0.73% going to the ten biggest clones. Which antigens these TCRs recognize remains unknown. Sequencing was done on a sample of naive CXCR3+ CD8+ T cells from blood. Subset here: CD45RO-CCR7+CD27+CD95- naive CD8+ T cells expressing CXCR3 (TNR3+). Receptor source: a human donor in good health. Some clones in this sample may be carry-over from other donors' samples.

The CDR3 sequence: CASGRASTDTQYF. The chain couples TRBV28 to TRBJ2-3. This CDR3 comprises 13 residues. Germline V gene data show CDR1 as MDHEN and CDR2 as SYDVKM.

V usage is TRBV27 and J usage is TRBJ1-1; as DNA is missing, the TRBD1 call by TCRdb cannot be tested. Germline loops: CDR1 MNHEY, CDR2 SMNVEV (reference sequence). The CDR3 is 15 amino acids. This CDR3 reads CASSLWGGPTNEAFF.

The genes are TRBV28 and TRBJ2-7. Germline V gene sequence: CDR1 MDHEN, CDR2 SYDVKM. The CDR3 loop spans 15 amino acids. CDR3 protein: CASSLEVRHSYEQYF.

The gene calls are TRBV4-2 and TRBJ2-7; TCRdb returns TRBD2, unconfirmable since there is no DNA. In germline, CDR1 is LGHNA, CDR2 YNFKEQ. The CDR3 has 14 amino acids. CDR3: CASSFRAFSYEQYF.

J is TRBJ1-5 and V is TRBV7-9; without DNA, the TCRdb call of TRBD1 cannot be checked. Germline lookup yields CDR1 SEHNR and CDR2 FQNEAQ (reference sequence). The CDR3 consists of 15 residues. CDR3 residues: CASSLSGPVNQPQHF.

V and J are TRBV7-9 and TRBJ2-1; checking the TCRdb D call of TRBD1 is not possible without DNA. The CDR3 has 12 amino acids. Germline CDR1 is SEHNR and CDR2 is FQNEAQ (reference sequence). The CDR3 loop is CASSPSREQAFF.

CDR3 region: CASRPREDTQYF. This sequence joins TRBV28 and TRBJ2-3; TCRdb's assignment of TRBD1 cannot be checked, as there is no DNA. Germline V gene lookup returns CDR1 MDHEN and CDR2 SYDVKM. The CDR3 has 12 residues. Combining the CDR3 with reference TRBV28 and TRBJ2-3 gives the whole variable domain DVKVTQSSRYLVKRTGEKVFLECVQDMDHENMFWYRQDPGLGLRLIYFSYDVKMKEKGDIPEGYSVSREKKERFSLILESASTNQTSMYLCASRPREDTQYFGPGTRLTVL.

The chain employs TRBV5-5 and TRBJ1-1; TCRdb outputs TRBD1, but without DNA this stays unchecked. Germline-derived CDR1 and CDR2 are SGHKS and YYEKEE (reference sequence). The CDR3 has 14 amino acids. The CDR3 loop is CASKRQRMDTEAFF.

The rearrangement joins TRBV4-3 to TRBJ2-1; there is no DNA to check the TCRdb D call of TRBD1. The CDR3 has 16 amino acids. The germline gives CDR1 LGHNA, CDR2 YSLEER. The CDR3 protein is CASSQDRGPSHNEQFF.

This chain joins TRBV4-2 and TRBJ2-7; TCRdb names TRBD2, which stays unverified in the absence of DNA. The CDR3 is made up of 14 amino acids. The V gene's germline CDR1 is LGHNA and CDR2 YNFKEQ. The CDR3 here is CASSSEAGGREQYF.

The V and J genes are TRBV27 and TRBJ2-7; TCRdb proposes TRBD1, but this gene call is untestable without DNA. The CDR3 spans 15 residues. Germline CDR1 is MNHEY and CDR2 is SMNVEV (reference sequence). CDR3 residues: CASSLDVQGRMEQYF.

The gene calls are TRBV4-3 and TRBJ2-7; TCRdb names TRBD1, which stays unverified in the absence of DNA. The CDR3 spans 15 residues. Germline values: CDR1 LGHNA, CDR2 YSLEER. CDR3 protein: CASSQGRGESYEQYF.

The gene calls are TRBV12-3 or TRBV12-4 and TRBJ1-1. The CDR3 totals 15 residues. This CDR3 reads CASSLGVGLGTEAFF.

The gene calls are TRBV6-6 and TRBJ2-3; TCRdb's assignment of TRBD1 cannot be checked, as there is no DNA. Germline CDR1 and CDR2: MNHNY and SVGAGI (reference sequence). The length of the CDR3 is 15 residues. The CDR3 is CASRRVGGTTDTQYF.

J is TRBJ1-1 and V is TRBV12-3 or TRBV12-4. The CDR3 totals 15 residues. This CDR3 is CASSPAVYGNTEAFF.

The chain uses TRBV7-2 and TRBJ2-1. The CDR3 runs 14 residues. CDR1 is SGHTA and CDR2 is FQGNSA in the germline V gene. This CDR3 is CASSYGGDYNEQFF.

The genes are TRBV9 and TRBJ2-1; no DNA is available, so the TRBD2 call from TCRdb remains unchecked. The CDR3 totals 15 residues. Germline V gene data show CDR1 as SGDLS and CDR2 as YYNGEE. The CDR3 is CASSASGPLYNEQFF.

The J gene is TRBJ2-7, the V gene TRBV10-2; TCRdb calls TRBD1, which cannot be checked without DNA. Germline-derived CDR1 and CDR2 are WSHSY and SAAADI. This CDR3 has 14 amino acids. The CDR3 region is CASSDERDSYEQYF.

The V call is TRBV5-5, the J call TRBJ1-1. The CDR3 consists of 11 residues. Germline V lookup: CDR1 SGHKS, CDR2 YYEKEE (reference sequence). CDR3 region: CASSVGPPTFF. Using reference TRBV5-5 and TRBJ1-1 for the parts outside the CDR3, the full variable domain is DAGVTQSPTHLIKTRGQQVTLRCSPISGHKSVSWYQQVLGQGPQFIFQYYEKEERGRGNFPDRFSARQFPNYSSELNVNALLLGDSALYLCASSVGPPTFFGQGTRLTVV.

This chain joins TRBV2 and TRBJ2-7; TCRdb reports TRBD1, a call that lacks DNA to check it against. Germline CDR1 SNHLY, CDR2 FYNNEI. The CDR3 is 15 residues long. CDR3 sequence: CASRLTVIPTYEQYF. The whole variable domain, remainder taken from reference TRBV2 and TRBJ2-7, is EPEVTQTPSHQVTQMGQEVILRCVPISNHLYFYWYRQILGQKVEFLVSFYNNEISEKSEIFDDQFSVERPDGSNFTLKIRSTKLEDSAMYFCASRLTVIPTYEQYFGPGTRLTVT.

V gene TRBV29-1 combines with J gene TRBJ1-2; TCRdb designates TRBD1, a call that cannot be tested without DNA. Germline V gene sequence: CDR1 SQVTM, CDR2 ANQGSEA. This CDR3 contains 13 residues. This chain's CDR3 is CSVPDTRDYGYTF.

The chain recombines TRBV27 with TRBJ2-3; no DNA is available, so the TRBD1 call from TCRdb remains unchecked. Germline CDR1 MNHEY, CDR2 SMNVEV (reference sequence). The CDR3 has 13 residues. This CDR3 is CASGGAVTDTQYF.

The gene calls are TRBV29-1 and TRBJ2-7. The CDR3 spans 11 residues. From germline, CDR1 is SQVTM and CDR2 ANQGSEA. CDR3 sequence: CSVEDSYEQYF.

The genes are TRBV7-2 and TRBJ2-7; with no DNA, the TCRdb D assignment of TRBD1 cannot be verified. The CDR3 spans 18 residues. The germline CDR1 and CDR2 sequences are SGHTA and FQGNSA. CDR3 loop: CASSLAHGTARRGYEQYF. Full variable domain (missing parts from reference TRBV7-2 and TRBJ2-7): GAGVSQSPSNKVTEKGKDVELRCDPISGHTALYWYRQSLGQGLEFLIYFQGNSAPDKSGLPSDRFSAERTGGSVSTLTIQRTQQEDSAVYLCASSLAHGTARRGYEQYFGPGTRLTVT.

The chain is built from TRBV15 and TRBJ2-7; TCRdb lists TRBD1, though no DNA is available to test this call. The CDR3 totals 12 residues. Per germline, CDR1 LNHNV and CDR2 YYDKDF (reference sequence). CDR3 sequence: CATSGGSYEQYF.

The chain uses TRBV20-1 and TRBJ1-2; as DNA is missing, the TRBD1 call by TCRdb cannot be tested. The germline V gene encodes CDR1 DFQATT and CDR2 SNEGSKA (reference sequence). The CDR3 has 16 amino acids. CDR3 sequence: CSARDPGGIDNYGYTF.

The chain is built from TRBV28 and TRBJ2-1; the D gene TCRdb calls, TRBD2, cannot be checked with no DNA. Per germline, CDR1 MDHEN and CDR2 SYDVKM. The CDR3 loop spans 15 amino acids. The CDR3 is CASSSRMIEGNEQFF.

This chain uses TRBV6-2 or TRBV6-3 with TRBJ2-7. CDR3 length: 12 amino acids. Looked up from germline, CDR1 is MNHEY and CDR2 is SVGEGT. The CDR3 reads CASSFDTYEQYF.